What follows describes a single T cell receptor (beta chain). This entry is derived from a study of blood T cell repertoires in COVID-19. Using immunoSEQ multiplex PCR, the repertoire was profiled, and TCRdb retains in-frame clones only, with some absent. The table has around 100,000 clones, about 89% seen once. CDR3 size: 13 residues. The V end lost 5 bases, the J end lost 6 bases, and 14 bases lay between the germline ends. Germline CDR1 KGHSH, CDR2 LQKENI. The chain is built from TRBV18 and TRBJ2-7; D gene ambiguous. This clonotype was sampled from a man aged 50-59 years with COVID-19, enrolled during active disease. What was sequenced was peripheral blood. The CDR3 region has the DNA TGTGCCAGCTCAACCTCTGAGAGCACCGAGCAGTACTTC. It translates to CASSTSESTEQYF. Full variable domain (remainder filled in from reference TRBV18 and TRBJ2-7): NAGVMQNPRHLVRRRGQEARLRCSPMKGHSHVYWYRQLPEEGLKFMVYLQKENIIDESGMPKERFSAEFPKEGPSILRIQQVVRGDSAAYFCASSTSESTEQYFGPGTRLTVT.